This T cell receptor (beta chain) emerged from a study of CD8+CD57+ T cells in acquired aplastic anemia. Study background: Across the sorted CD4+ and CD8+ cells, DNA amounts averaged roughly 3 ug.

This clonotype was detected ten times or more. Its antigen is not known. Looked up from germline, CDR1 is SGHTA and CDR2 is FQGTGA. Between the trimmed V and J ends, which lost 3 bases and 1 base, there was a span of 9 bases. This CDR3 has 14 residues. Study-wide results and limits: Patients and controls turned out to have roughly 30 CD8+ CDR3 sequences in common.

Profiles of TCR beta VDJ and CDR3 were generated from a genomic DNA template. Via MiXCR, TCRdb re-called the reads, giving one row per CDR3 protein. The sample yields 250,000 to 350,000 distinct CDR3 sequences, 55% to 65% seen once. The chain uses TRBV7-3 and TRBJ1-1, with D tentatively TRBD1 (6 bases). Material: sorted CD4+, CD8+, or CD8+CD57+ T cells (not recorded which) from PBMCs. The receptor was isolated from a human donor with severe aplastic anemia or a healthy control (not recorded which). In DNA form, the CDR3 reads TGTGCCAGCAGCTTCAGGGGAGGGAACACTGAAGCTTTCTTT. It is translated as CASSFRGGNTEAFF. Variable domain in full (rest from reference TRBV7-3 and TRBJ1-1): GAGVSQTPSNKVTEKGKYVELRCDPISGHTALYWYRQSLGQGPEFLIYFQGTGAADDSGLPNDRFFAVRPEGSVSTLKIQRTERGDSAVYLCASSFRGGNTEAFFGQGTRLTVV.